Described below is a single T cell receptor beta chain sequence and its context. Its antigen has not been determined. Base qualities are not recorded, but no much larger clone differs from it by a single base. The CDR3 runs 14 residues from the cysteine to the phenylalanine. Left in the record is the CDR3 DNA by itself, 42 bases read in frame from the first base. Based on the germline V gene (reference sequence), the CDR1 and CDR2 sequences are LNHDA and SQIVND. A distance of 12 bases separates the germline ends of V and J, which lose 3 bases and 4 bases respectively. This record belongs to a study of blood T cell repertoires in COVID-19 (dated by TCRdb to about 2020). Looking at the study overall: The collaborator samples originated in the United States, Italy and Spain and spanned the acute and convalescent phases of COVID-19. The prospective study material was composed of cDNA or gDNA derived from T cells, B-cell-depleted T cells, or PBMCs. Subjects who had been exposed to COVID-19, were actively infected with it, or had recovered from it provided the deeply sampled blood TCRbeta repertoires that made up the dataset. The repertoires were released in a freely available public database intended as a resource for research on the immune response to SARS-CoV-2. The samples were drawn from two sources: the first 160 participants of the ongoing ImmuneRACE study, and 950 to 1,500 subjects contributed by 6 global collaborators. The sample metadata nearly always contained a de-identified subject ID, COVID-19 status, age in years and sex. HLA class I and class II types, where available, came from metadata supplied by the sample provider rather than from assay-based typing. Here is what the overall study found, with its caveats: Clinical and demographic metadata were provided uncurated, with the amount varying by source and participant.

In the prospective study, participants were 18 to 89 years old, resided in 25 or so geographic areas of the United States, and were enrolled through a virtual design. To assign participants to cohorts, the prospective study relied on clinical history that participants themselves reported in a screening survey and a study questionnaire. Recovered participants in ImmuneRACE Cohort 3 were defined as having two consecutive negative NP/OP PCR tests, clearance from a healthcare professional, or resolution of symptoms. Each participant in the prospective study had whole blood, serum and a nasopharyngeal or oropharyngeal swab collected by mobile phlebotomists. Additional blood draws and questionnaires over a 2-month period could optionally be provided by prospective study participants. Blood samples from the prospective study were shipped frozen or at room temperature prior to DNA extraction. TCRbeta CDR3 regions were amplified from genomic DNA using the immunoSEQ Assay, a bias-controlled multiplex PCR. The authors' pipeline ran thus. The number of nucleated cells in each sample was estimated by amplification of reference gene primers within the assay. To quantify the absolute abundance of each unique TCRbeta CDR3 rearrangement, sequence reads were collapsed and filtered. For each sample, productive Simpson clonality was calculated as the square root of Simpson's diversity index across productive rearrangements. Entries here come from immuneACCESS through TCRdb and include only in-frame sequences with V and J called. Some clones fail to appear in such tables; in the studies checked, an unresolved V gene covers under half of the shortfall, and the cause of the remainder is unknown. The V and J calls and clone size are taken from that table; D and trimming were inferred from the DNA. Present in this sample are 300,000 to 350,000 clones, about 87% of which were seen just once. The leading ten clones occupy about 8.9% of the sample.

This receptor was taken from a woman in her late teens or twenties who had recovered from COVID-19. The chain uses TRBV19 and TRBJ1-2; matching of 6 bases hints at TRBD1 as the D gene. Source material: PBMCs or T cells enriched from blood (not recorded which). This receptor carries the CDR3 CASSMGGLAYGYTF. The bases read TGTGCCAGTAGTATGGGGGGGCTCGCCTATGGCTACACCTTC.